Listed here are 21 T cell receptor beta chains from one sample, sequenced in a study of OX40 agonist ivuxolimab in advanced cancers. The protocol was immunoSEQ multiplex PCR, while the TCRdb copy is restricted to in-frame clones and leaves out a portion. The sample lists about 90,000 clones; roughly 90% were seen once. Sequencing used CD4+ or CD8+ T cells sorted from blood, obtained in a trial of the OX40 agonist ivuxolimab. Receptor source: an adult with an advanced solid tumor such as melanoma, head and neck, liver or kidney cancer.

CDR3 loop: CASSIVAGVIGTGELFF. The CDR3, as DNA: TGTGCCAGTAGTATAGTCGCGGGAGTAATCGGTACCGGGGAGCTGTTTTTT. The V gene is TRBV19, the J gene TRBJ2-2, with TRBD2 matching over 7 bases. The V and J ends lost 1 base and 5 bases, in that order; junction bases with no gene match: 10. The length of the CDR3 is 17 residues. The germline gives CDR1 LNHDA, CDR2 SQIVND (reference sequence).

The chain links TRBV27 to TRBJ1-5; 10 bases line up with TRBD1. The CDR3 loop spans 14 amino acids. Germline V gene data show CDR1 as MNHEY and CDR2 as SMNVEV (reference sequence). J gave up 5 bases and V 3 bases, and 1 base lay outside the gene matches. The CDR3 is CASSFGTGDQPQHF. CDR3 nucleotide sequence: TGTGCCAGCAGTTTCGGGACAGGGGATCAGCCCCAGCATTTT.

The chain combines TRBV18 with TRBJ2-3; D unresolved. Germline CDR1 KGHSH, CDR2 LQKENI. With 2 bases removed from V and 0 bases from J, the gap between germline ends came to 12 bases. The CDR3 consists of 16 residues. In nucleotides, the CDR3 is TGTGCCAGCTCACCATTGCCAACGATTAGCACAGATACGCAGTATTTT. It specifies CASSPLPTISTDTQYF. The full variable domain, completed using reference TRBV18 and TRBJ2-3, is NAGVMQNPRHLVRRRGQEARLRCSPMKGHSHVYWYRQLPEEGLKFMVYLQKENIIDESGMPKERFSAEFPKEGPSILRIQQVVRGDSAAYFCASSPLPTISTDTQYFGPGTRLTVL.

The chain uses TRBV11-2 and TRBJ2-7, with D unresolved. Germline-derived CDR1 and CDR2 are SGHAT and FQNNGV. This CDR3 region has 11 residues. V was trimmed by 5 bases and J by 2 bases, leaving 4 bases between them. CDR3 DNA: TGTGCCAGCAGCCCCGCCTACGAGCAGTACTTC. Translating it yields CASSPAYEQYF.

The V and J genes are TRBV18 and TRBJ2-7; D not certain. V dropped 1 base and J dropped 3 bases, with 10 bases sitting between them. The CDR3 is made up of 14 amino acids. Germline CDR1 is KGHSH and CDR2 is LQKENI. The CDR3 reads CASSPLGYLYEQYF. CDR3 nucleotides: TGTGCCAGCTCACCACTAGGGTACCTCTACGAGCAGTACTTC.

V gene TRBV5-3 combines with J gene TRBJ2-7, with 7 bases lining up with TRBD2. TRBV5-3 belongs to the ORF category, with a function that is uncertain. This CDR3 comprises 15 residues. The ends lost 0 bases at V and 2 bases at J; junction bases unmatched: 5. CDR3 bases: TGTGCCAGAAGCTTGGTTCGGGAGGACACCTACGAGCAGTACTTC. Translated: CARSLVREDTYEQYF.

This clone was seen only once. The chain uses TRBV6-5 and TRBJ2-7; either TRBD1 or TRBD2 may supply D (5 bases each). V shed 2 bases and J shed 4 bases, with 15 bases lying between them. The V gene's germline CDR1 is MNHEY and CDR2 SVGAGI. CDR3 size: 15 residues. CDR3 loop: CASSYLRDETYEQYF. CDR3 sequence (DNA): TGTGCCAGCAGTTACCTCCGGGACGAAACGTACGAGCAGTACTTC.

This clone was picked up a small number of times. This CDR3 is CASSLAGGHTGELFF. CDR3 nucleotides: TGTGCCAGCAGCTTAGCGGGGGGGCACACCGGGGAGCTGTTTTTT. The chain links TRBV7-2 to TRBJ2-2, with TRBD2 as a possible D gene (7 bases). Trimming stripped 0 bases from V and 3 bases from J, with 8 bases between. CDR1 and CDR2 from the germline V gene are SGHTA and FQGNSA. This CDR3 has 15 amino acids. The variable domain in full, with the rest retrieved from reference TRBV7-2 and TRBJ2-2, is GAGVSQSPSNKVTEKGKDVELRCDPISGHTALYWYRQSLGQGLEFLIYFQGNSAPDKSGLPSDRFSAERTGGSVSTLTIQRTQQEDSAVYLCASSLAGGHTGELFFGEGSRLTVL.

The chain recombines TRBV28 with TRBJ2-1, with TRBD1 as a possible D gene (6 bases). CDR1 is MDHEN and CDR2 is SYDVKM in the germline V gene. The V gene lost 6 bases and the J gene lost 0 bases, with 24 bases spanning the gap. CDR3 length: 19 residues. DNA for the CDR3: TGTGCCAGCAGCCTGGGGGCAGGGTTTGCGCTAGCCTCCTACAATGAGCAGTTCTTC. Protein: CASSLGAGFALASYNEQFF.

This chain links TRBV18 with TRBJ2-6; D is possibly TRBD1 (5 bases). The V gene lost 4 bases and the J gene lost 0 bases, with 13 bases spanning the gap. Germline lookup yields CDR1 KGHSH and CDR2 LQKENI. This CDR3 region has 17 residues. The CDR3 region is CASSQYSTGSGANVLTF. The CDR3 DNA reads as TGTGCCAGCTCACAATATTCAACAGGCTCTGGGGCCAACGTCCTGACTTTC.

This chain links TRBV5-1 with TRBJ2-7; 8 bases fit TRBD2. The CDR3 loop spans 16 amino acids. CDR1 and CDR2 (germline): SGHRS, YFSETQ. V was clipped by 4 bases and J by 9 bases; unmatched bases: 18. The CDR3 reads CASSRTGTSALEGQYF. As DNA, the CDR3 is TGCGCCAGCAGCCGAACCGGGACTAGTGCCCTGGAGGGGCAGTACTTC.

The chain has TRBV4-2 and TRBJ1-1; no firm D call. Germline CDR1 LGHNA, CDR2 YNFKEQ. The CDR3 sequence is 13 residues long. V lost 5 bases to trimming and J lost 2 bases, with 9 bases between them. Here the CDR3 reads CASSTRQNTEAFF. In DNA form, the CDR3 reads TGTGCCAGCAGCACCCGACAAAACACTGAAGCTTTCTTT.

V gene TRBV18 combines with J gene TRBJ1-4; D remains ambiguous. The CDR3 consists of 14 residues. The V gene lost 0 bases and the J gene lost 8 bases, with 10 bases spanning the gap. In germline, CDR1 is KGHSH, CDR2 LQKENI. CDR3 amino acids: CASSPPSVGEKLFF. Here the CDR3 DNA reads TGTGCCAGCTCACCACCGAGTGTTGGGGAAAAACTGTTTTTT.

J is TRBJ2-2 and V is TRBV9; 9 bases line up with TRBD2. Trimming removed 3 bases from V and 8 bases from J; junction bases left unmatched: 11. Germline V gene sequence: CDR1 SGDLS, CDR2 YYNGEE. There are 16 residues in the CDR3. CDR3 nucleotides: TGTGCCAGCAGCGGGGTGGCTAGCGGGGCCGTGGGGGAGCTGTTTTTT. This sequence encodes CASSGVASGAVGELFF.

In nucleotides, the CDR3 is TGTGCCAGCAGCCCCTCTGGGGCCAACGTCCTGACTTTC. Translated: CASSPSGANVLTF. The chain recombines TRBV14 with TRBJ2-6; no definite D call. The germline V and J ends were trimmed by 4 bases and 0 bases, with 1 base remaining between them. The CDR3 length is 13 residues. Germline CDR1 is SGHDN and CDR2 is FVKESK.

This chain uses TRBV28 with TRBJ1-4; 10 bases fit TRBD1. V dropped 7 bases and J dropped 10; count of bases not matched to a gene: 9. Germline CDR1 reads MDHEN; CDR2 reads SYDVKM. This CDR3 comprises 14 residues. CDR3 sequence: CASISGQGLGKLFF. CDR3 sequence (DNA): TGTGCCAGCATTTCGGGACAGGGGTTGGGAAAACTGTTTTTT.

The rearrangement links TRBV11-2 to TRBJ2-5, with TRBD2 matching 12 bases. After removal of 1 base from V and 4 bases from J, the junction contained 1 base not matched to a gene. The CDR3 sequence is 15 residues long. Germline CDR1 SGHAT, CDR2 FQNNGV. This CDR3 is CASSLGTSGTETQYF. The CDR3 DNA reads TGTGCCAGCAGCTTAGGGACTAGCGGGACAGAGACCCAGTACTTC.

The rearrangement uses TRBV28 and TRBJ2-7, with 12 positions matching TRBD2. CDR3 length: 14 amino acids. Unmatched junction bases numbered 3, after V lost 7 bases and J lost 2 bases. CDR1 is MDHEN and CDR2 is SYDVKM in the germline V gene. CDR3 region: CASTPSGRAYEQYF. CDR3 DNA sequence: TGTGCCAGCACCCCTAGCGGGAGGGCCTACGAGCAGTACTTC.

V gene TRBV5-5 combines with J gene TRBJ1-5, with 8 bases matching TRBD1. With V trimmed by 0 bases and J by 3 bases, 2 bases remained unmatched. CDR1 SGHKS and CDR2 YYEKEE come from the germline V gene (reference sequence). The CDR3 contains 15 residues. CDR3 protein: CASSLVGQVNQPQHF. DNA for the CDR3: TGTGCCAGCAGCTTGGTGGGACAGGTCAATCAGCCCCAGCATTTT.

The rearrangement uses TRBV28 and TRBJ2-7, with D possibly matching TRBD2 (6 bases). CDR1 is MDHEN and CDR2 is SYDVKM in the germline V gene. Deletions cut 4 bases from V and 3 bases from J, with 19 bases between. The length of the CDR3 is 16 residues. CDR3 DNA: TGTGCCAGCAGTTCCTCCCACGGGACTCCGCGCTACGAGCAGTACTTC. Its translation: CASSSSHGTPRYEQYF.

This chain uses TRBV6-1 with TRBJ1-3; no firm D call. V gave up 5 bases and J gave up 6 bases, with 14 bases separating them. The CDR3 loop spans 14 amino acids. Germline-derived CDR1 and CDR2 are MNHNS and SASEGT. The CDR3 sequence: CASSRERRQNTIYF. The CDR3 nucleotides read TGTGCCAGCAGTCGGGAGAGGCGCCAAAACACCATATATTTT.